A selection of T cell receptor beta chains follows, all from one sample in a study of metastatic and nonmetastatic thyroid tumors. Using MiXCR, TCRdb re-called clones from the PCR reads. The profile shows some 20,000 clones, 35% to 40% of them singletons. The sequencing input was tumor tissue. The receptors originated from a female donor with papillary thyroid cancer or a benign thyroid nodule (not recorded which). Some clones in this sample may be carry-over from other donors' samples. CDR3s include the opening cysteine and the closing phenylalanine or tryptophan. The order of the fields is clone size, D gene, V gene, J gene, CDR3 DNA, CDR3 protein. The D gene is left open where the match is weak. Clone size is shown for a subset of rows, as once, few, many or a class of expanded clone.

clone_size: few; d_call: -; v_call: TRBV7-9; j_call: TRBJ1-2; cdr3_nt: TGTGCCAGCAGACCGAGAAACGATGGCTACACCTTC; cdr3_aa: CASRPRNDGYTF
clone_size: -; d_call: -; v_call: TRBV3-1; j_call: TRBJ2-7; cdr3_nt: TGTGCCAGCAGCCAGAATCGGGGAAACGAGCAGTACTTC; cdr3_aa: CASSQNRGNEQYF
clone_size: -; d_call: -; v_call: TRBV6-1; j_call: TRBJ1-5; cdr3_nt: TGTGCCAGCAGTGGGACGGGGAACTACAATCAGCCCCAGCATTTT; cdr3_aa: CASSGTGNYNQPQHF
clone_size: -; d_call: TRBD1; v_call: TRBV6-1; j_call: TRBJ1-6; cdr3_nt: TGTGCCAGTAGTCCCGGGACAGGGGGTTCACCCCTCCACTTT; cdr3_aa: CASSPGTGGSPLHF
clone_size: -; d_call: TRBD2; v_call: TRBV11-1; j_call: TRBJ2-3; cdr3_nt: TGTGCCAGCAGCTTAGCGGGCGGGAGCACAGGTACGCAGTATTTT; cdr3_aa: CASSLAGGSTGTQYF
clone_size: -; d_call: -; v_call: TRBV28; j_call: TRBJ2-3; cdr3_nt: TGTGCCAGCAGTTTGGAGACAGTCGGGAGCAGCACAGATACGCAGTATTTT; cdr3_aa: CASSLETVGSSTDTQYF
clone_size: -; d_call: -; v_call: TRBV7-9; j_call: TRBJ2-2; cdr3_nt: TGTGCCAGCAGCTTATGGGGTATTCCCGGGGAGCTGTTTTTT; cdr3_aa: CASSLWGIPGELFF
clone_size: -; d_call: TRBD2; v_call: TRBV20-1; j_call: TRBJ2-1; cdr3_nt: TGCAGTGCCAACGAGGTAGCGGGAGTTTCTGAGCAGTTCTTC; cdr3_aa: CSANEVAGVSEQFF
clone_size: -; d_call: TRBD1; v_call: TRBV2; j_call: TRBJ1-2; cdr3_nt: TGTGCCAGCAGTACCGACGGACAGGGGACCTATGGCTACACCTTC; cdr3_aa: CASSTDGQGTYGYTF
clone_size: many; d_call: -; v_call: TRBV28; j_call: TRBJ2-2; cdr3_nt: TGTGCCAGCAGTTTACCAGAAAAGAACACCGGGGAGCTGTTTTTT; cdr3_aa: CASSLPEKNTGELFF
clone_size: few; d_call: -; v_call: TRBV6-2/TRBV6-3; j_call: TRBJ2-3; cdr3_nt: TGTGCCAGCAGTACACCATTAGGGGGGCAGGACACAGATACGCAGTATTTT; cdr3_aa: CASSTPLGGQDTDTQYF
clone_size: -; d_call: -; v_call: TRBV19; j_call: TRBJ2-7; cdr3_nt: TGTGCCAGTAGTTCCGGGACCCGATACGAGCAGTACTTC; cdr3_aa: CASSSGTRYEQYF
clone_size: -; d_call: -; v_call: TRBV6-1; j_call: TRBJ1-1; cdr3_nt: TGTGCCAGCAGACCTCCCCCAGGGAACACTGAAGCTTTCTTT; cdr3_aa: CASRPPPGNTEAFF
clone_size: few; d_call: TRBD1; v_call: TRBV12-3/TRBV12-4; j_call: TRBJ1-1; cdr3_nt: TGTGCCAGCAGTCCCAGGGGGCGAGGCACTGAAGCTTTCTTT; cdr3_aa: CASSPRGRGTEAFF
clone_size: few; d_call: -; v_call: TRBV20-1; j_call: TRBJ1-6; cdr3_nt: TGCAGTGCTGAGGGACGGCCGAATTCACCCCTCCACTTT; cdr3_aa: CSAEGRPNSPLHF
clone_size: once; d_call: -; v_call: TRBV3-1; j_call: TRBJ1-2; cdr3_nt: TGTGCCAGCAGCCCGGGGACCTACTATGGCTACACCTTC; cdr3_aa: CASSPGTYYGYTF
clone_size: -; d_call: -; v_call: TRBV7-9; j_call: TRBJ2-1; cdr3_nt: TGTGCCAGCAGGGAAGAGATTGATGAGCAGTTCTTC; cdr3_aa: CASREEIDEQFF
clone_size: few; d_call: TRBD2; v_call: TRBV12-3/TRBV12-4; j_call: TRBJ2-3; cdr3_nt: TGTGCCAGCAGTCCGGGGACTAGCGGCCTCACAGATACGCAGTATTTT; cdr3_aa: CASSPGTSGLTDTQYF
clone_size: few; d_call: -; v_call: TRBV19; j_call: TRBJ1-2; cdr3_nt: TGTGCCAGTAGCCCGGGTGGGGGATCTAACTATGGCTACACCTTC; cdr3_aa: CASSPGGGSNYGYTF
clone_size: few; d_call: TRBD1; v_call: TRBV27; j_call: TRBJ2-7; cdr3_nt: TGTGCCAGCAGTTCTCGCAGGGGGCCCTACGAGCAGTACTTC; cdr3_aa: CASSSRRGPYEQYF
clone_size: hyperexpanded; d_call: -; v_call: TRBV15; j_call: TRBJ2-2; cdr3_nt: TGTGCCACCAGCAGAACTCGGAGGGCCGGGGAGCTGTTTTTT; cdr3_aa: CATSRTRRAGELFF
clone_size: -; d_call: -; v_call: TRBV27; j_call: TRBJ2-1; cdr3_nt: TGTGCCAGCAGTTTACGGCGAGGGGTCGCCTACAATGAGCAGTTCTTC; cdr3_aa: CASSLRRGVAYNEQFF
clone_size: -; d_call: TRBD2; v_call: TRBV11-3; j_call: TRBJ2-3; cdr3_nt: TGTGCCAGCAGCCAAGCGGGATCGGGTACGCAGTATTTT; cdr3_aa: CASSQAGSGTQYF
clone_size: -; d_call: -; v_call: TRBV7-2; j_call: TRBJ2-5; cdr3_nt: TGTGCCAGCAGCTTTTCCCTCCCGGGGCCGCCCCAAGAGACCCAGTACTTC; cdr3_aa: CASSFSLPGPPQETQYF
clone_size: -; d_call: -; v_call: TRBV7-6; j_call: TRBJ2-3; cdr3_nt: TGTGCCAGCAGCCACCCCGAGGGAGGATCAGATACGCAGTATTTT; cdr3_aa: CASSHPEGGSDTQYF
clone_size: -; d_call: TRBD1; v_call: TRBV20-1; j_call: TRBJ1-2; cdr3_nt: TGCAGTGCTAGAGATCTAGGACAGGGGGATGGCTACACCTTC; cdr3_aa: CSARDLGQGDGYTF
clone_size: few; d_call: TRBD1; v_call: TRBV6-1; j_call: TRBJ1-2; cdr3_nt: TGTGCCAGCAGAAGTCCCGGGACAGGGCACTATGGCTACACCTTC; cdr3_aa: CASRSPGTGHYGYTF
clone_size: once; d_call: TRBD1; v_call: TRBV7-9; j_call: TRBJ1-4; cdr3_nt: TGTGCCAGCAGCCTGACTTGGCAGGACAGGACAGGCGAAAAACTGTTTTTT; cdr3_aa: CASSLTWQDRTGEKLFF
clone_size: -; d_call: TRBD1; v_call: TRBV28; j_call: TRBJ2-7; cdr3_nt: TGTGCCAGCAGTCCGGACAGGGAGTTAAACGAGCAGTACTTC; cdr3_aa: CASSPDRELNEQYF
clone_size: -; d_call: -; v_call: TRBV20-1; j_call: TRBJ2-7; cdr3_nt: TGCAGTGCCTCCGGGGCTAGCCACCGACTTACCTACGAGCAGTACTTC; cdr3_aa: CSASGASHRLTYEQYF
clone_size: many; d_call: -; v_call: TRBV18; j_call: TRBJ2-3; cdr3_nt: TGTGCCAGCTCAGGGGTCGAGCAGAGCACAGATACGCAGTATTTT; cdr3_aa: CASSGVEQSTDTQYF
clone_size: -; d_call: -; v_call: TRBV29-1; j_call: TRBJ2-7; cdr3_nt: TGCAGCGTTCGAGGGCAGTCCTACGAGCAGTACTTC; cdr3_aa: CSVRGQSYEQYF
clone_size: -; d_call: TRBD1; v_call: TRBV6-4; j_call: TRBJ2-2; cdr3_nt: TGTGCCAGCAGTGACTCGACAGGGGCAATTGTCGGGGAGCTGTTTTTT; cdr3_aa: CASSDSTGAIVGELFF
clone_size: -; d_call: -; v_call: TRBV27; j_call: TRBJ2-1; cdr3_nt: TGTGCCAGCAGTTTTTTCGGCAATGAGCAGTTCTTC; cdr3_aa: CASSFFGNEQFF
clone_size: -; d_call: -; v_call: TRBV20-1; j_call: TRBJ1-2; cdr3_nt: TGCAGTGCTAGAGATAACGGGGGGAAGGGCTATGGCTACACCTTC; cdr3_aa: CSARDNGGKGYGYTF